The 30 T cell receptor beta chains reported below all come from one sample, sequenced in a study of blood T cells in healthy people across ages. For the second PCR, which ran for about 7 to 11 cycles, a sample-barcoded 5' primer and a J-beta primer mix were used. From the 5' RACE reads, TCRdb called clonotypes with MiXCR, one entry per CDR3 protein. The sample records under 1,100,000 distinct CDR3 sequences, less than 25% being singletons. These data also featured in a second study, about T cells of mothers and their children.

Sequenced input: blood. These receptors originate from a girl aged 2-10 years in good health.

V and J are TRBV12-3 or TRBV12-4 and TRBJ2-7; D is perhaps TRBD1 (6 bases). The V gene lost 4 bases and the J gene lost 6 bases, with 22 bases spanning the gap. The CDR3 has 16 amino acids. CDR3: CASSWGPPGHSAEQYF. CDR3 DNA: TGTGCCAGCAGTTGGGGACCCCCGGGACACTCCGCCGAGCAGTACTTC.

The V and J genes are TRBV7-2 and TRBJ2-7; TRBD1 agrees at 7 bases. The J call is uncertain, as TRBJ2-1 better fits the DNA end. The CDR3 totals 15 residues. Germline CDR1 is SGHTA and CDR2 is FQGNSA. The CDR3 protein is CASSLGTATYNEQFF. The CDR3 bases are TGTGCCAGCAGCTTGGGGACAGCTACCTACAATGAGCAGTTCTTC.

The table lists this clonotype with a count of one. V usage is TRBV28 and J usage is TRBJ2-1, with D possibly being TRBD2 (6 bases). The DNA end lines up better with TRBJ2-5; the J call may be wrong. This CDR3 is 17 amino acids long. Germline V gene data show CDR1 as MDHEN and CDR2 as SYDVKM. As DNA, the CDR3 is TGTGCCAGCAGTTTCTCCCCTCGGGCGGGGATTCAAGAGACCCAGTACTTC. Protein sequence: CASSFSPRAGIQETQYF.

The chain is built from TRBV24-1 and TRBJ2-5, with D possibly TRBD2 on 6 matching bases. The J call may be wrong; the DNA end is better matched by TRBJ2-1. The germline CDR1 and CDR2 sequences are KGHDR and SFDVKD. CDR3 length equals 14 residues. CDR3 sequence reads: CAPGWDWRDNEQFF. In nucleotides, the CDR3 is TGTGCCCCAGGATGGGACTGGAGAGACAATGAGCAGTTCTTC.

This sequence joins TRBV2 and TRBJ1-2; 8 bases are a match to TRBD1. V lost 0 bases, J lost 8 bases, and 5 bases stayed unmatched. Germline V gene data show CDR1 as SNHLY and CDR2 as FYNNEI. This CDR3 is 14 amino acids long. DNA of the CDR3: TGTGCCAGCAGTGAAGCTATAACAGGGGGAGGCTACACCTTC. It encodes CASSEAITGGGYTF.

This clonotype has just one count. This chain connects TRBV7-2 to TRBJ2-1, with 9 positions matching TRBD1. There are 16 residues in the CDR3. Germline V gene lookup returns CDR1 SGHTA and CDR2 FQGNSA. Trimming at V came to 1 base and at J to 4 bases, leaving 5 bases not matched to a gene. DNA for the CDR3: TGTGCCAGCAGCTTAGGTTGGACAGGGGAATACAATGAGCAGTTCTTC. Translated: CASSLGWTGEYNEQFF.

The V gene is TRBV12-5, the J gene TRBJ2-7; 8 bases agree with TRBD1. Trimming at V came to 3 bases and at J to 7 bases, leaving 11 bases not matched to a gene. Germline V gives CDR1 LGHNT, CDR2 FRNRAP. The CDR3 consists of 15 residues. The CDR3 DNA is TGTGCTAGTGGTTTTACCGGGACAGGACCTAATGAGCAGTACTTC. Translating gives CASGFTGTGPNEQYF. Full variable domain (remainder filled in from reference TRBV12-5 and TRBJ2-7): DARVTQTPRHKVTEMGQEVTMRCQPILGHNTVFWYRQTMMQGLELLAYFRNRAPLDDSGMPKDRFSAEMPDATLATLKIQPSEPRDSAVYFCASGFTGTGPNEQYFGPGTRLTVT.

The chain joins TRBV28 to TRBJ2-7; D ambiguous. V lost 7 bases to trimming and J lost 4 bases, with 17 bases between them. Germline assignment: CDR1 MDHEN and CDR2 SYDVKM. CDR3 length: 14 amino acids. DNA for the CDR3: TGTGCCAGCAAGGGCTACCCCTTAAATTACGAGCAGTACTTC. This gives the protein CASKGYPLNYEQYF.

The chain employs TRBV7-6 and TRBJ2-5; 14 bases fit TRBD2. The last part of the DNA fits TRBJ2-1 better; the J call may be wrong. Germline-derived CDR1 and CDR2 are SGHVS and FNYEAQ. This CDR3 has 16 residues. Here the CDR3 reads CASSTRLAGGTDEQFF. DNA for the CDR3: TGTGCCAGCAGCACCAGACTAGCGGGGGGGACCGATGAGCAGTTCTTC.

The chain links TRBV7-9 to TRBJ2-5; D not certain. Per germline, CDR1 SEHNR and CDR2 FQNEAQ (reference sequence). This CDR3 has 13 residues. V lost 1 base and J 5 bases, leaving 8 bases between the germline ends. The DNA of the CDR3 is TGTGCCAGCAGCTTAGTACTTTCGGAGACCCAGTACTTC. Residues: CASSLVLSETQYF.

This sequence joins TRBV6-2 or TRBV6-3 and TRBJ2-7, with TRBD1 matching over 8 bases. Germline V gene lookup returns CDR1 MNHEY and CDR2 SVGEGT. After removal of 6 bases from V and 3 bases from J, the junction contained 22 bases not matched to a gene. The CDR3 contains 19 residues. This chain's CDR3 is CASSLGIGESGTGVYEQYF. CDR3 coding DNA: TGTGCCAGCAGCCTCGGGATTGGTGAATCCGGGACAGGCGTCTACGAGCAGTACTTC.

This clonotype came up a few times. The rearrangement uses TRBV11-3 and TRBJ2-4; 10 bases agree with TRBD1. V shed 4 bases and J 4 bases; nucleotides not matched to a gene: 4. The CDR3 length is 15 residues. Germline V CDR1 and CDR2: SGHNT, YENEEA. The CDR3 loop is CASSSDRGQKNIQYF. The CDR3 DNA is TGTGCCAGCAGCTCCGACAGGGGGCAGAAAAACATTCAGTACTTC. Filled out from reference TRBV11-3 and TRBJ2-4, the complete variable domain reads EAGVVQSPRYKIIEKKQPVAFWCNPISGHNTLYWYLQNLGQGPELLIRYENEEAVDDSQLPKDRFSAERLKGVDSTLKIQPAELGDSAVYLCASSSDRGQKNIQYFGAGTRLSVL.

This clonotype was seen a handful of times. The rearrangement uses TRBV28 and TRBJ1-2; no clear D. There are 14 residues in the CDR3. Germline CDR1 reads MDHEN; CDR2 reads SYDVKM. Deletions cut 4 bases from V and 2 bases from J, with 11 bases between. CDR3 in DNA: TGTGCCAGCAGTTCCCCCGGGGAGAACTATGGCTACACCTTC. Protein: CASSSPGENYGYTF.

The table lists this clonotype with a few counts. CDR3 loop: CASMGVQTNIQYF. The CDR3 DNA sequence: TGTGCCAGTATGGGTGTACAGACAAACATTCAGTACTTC. The J gene is TRBJ2-4, the V gene TRBV19; D remains ambiguous. V was clipped by 7 bases and J by 6 bases, with 13 bases between them. The CDR3 contains 13 residues. Germline CDR1 reads LNHDA; CDR2 reads SQIVND (reference sequence).

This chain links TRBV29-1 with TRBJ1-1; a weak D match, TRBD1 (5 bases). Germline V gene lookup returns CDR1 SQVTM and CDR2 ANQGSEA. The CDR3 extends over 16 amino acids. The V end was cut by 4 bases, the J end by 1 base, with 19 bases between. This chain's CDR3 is CSVGGAEPKGNTEAFF. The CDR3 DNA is TGCAGCGTTGGAGGGGCCGAACCGAAGGGGAACACTGAAGCTTTCTTT.

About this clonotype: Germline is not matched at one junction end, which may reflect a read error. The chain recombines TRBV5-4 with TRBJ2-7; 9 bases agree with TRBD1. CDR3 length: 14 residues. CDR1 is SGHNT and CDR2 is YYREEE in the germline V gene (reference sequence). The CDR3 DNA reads TGTACCAGCAGCCCCGGGACAGGGTCCGTCGAGCAGTACTTC. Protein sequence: CTSSPGTGSVEQYF.

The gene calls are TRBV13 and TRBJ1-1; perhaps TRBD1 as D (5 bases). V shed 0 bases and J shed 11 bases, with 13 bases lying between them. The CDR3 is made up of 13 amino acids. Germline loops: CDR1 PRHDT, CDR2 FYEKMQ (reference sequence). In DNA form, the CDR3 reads TGTGCCAGCAGCTTAGGTCCAGGGTTGGGTGCTTTCTTT. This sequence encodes CASSLGPGLGAFF. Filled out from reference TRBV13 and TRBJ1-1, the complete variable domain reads AAGVIQSPRHLIKEKRETATLKCYPIPRHDTVYWYQQGPGQDPQFLISFYEKMQSDKGSIPDRFSAQQFSDYHSELNMSSLELGDSALYFCASSLGPGLGAFFGQGTRLTVV.

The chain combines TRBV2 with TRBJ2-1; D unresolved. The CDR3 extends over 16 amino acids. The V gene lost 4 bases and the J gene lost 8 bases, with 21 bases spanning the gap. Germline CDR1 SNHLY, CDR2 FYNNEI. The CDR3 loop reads CASSGFGQSPIYEQFF. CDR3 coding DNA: TGTGCCAGCAGTGGCTTTGGCCAGTCTCCAATTTATGAGCAGTTCTTC.

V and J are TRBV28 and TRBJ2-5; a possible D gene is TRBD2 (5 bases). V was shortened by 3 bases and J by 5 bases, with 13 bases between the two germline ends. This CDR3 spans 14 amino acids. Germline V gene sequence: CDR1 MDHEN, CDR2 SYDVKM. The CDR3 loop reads CASSLWESRETQYF. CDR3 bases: TGTGCCAGCAGTTTGTGGGAGTCTAGGGAGACCCAGTACTTC.

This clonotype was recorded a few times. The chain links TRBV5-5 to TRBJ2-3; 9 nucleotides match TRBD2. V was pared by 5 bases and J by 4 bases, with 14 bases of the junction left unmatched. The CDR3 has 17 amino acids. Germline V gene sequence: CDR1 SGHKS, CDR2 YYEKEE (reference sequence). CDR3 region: CASSDAPPSGDADTQYF. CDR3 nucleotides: TGTGCCAGCAGTGACGCGCCACCTAGCGGGGACGCAGATACGCAGTATTTT.

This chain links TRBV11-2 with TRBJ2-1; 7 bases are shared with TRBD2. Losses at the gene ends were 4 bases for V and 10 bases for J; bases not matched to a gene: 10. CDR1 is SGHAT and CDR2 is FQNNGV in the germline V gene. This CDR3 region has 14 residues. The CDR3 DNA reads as TGTGCCAGCAGCTCCGGGACTACCCCGAGGGAGCAGTTCTTC. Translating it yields CASSSGTTPREQFF.

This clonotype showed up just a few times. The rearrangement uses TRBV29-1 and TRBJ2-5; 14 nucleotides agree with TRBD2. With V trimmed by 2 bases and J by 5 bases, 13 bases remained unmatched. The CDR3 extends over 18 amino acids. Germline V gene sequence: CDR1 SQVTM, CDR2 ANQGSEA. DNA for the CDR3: TGCAGCGTTGAATTTTTGGGACTAGCGGGAGCGGTTTGGGAGACCCAGTACTTC. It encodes CSVEFLGLAGAVWETQYF.

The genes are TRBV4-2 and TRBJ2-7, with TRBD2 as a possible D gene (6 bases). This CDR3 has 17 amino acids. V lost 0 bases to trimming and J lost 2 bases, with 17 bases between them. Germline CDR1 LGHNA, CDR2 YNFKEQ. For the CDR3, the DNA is TGTGCCAGCAGCCAAGATCTTGGAGGGCAAATGGCCTACGAGCAGTACTTC. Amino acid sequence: CASSQDLGGQMAYEQYF.

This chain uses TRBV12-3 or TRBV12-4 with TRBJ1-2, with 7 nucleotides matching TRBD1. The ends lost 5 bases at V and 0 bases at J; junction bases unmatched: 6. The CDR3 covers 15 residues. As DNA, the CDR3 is TGTGCCAGCAGTCAAAAGACAGGGCCTAACTATGGCTACACCTTC. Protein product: CASSQKTGPNYGYTF.

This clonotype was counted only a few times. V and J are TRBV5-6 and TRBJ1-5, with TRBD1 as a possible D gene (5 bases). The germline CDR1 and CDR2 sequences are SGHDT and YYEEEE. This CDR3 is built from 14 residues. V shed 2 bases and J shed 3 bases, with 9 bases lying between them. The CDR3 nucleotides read TGTGCCAGCAGCTTAACAGGCTACAATCAGCCCCAGCATTTT. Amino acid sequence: CASSLTGYNQPQHF.

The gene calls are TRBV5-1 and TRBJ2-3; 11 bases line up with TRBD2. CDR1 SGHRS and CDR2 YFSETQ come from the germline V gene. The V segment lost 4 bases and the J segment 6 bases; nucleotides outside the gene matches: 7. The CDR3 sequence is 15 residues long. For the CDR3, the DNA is TGCGCCAGCAGCGTGGGACTAGCGGCCCCCGATACGCAGTATTTT. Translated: CASSVGLAAPDTQYF.

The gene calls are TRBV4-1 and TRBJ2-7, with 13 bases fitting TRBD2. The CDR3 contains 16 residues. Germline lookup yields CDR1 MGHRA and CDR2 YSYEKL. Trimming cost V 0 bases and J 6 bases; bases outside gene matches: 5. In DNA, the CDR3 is TGCGCCAGCAGCCAAGATAAACTAGCGGGAGGGCTCGAGCAGTACTTC. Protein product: CASSQDKLAGGLEQYF.

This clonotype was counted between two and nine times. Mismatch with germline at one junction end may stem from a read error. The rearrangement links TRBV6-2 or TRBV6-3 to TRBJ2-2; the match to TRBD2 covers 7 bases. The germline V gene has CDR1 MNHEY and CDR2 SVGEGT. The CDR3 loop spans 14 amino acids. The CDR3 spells CASTYLRGAGELFF. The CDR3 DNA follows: TGTGCCAGCACTTACCTCCGGGGGGCCGGGGAGCTGTTTTTT.

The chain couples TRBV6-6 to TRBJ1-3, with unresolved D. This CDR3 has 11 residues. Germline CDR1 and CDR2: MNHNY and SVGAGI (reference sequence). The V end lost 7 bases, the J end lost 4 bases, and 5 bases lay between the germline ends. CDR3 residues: CASMGGNTIYF. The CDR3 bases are TGTGCCAGCATGGGAGGAAACACCATATATTTT.

DNA of the CDR3: TGTGCCAGCAGCGTATATCTGGGAGATACGCAGTATTTT. Protein: CASSVYLGDTQYF. The J gene is TRBJ2-3, the V gene TRBV9; D unclear. Germline CDR1 reads SGDLS; CDR2 reads YYNGEE. The CDR3 totals 13 residues. V lost 1 base and J 5 bases, leaving 8 bases between the germline ends.